This TCR beta chain was recovered during a study of T-cell reconstitution after alpha-beta-depleted transplantation in children. Concerning this clonotype itself: What it binds is unknown.

It was with unique molecular identifiers that the TCRbeta library was prepared. MiXCR was run by TCRdb on the PCR reads, yielding one entry per CDR3 protein. Among 130,000 to 150,000 distinct CDR3 sequences listed, 8% to 10% were seen once. CDR1 SGHRS and CDR2 YFSETQ come from the germline V gene. Trimming removed 1 base at V and 2 bases at J, with 19 bases between. The CDR3 length is 19 residues. Overall study results and limits: Diversity and T-cell counts at one year after transplant derived mostly from new T cells. The high TCRbeta diversity at day 60 in some patients came from surviving recipient T cells and thymic progenitors. Expanded graft clones, several hundred of them, were reportedly the source of alpha-beta T cells about two months after transplant.

Material: PBMCs, mostly from graft donor cells, obtained 180 days after TCRalphabeta/CD19-depleted stem cell transplant. This clonotype originated in a female patient aged 2-9 years who had a stem cell transplant for congenital amegakaryocytic thrombocytopenia, so the T cells may come from the graft donor. This chain joins TRBV5-1 and TRBJ1-6, with a tentative D call TRBD1 (6 bases). Here the CDR3 DNA reads TGCGCCAGCAGCTTGTTCATAGGGCCCACAGGGCCCTATAATTCACCCCTCCACTTT. Translated, it gives CASSLFIGPTGPYNSPLHF.